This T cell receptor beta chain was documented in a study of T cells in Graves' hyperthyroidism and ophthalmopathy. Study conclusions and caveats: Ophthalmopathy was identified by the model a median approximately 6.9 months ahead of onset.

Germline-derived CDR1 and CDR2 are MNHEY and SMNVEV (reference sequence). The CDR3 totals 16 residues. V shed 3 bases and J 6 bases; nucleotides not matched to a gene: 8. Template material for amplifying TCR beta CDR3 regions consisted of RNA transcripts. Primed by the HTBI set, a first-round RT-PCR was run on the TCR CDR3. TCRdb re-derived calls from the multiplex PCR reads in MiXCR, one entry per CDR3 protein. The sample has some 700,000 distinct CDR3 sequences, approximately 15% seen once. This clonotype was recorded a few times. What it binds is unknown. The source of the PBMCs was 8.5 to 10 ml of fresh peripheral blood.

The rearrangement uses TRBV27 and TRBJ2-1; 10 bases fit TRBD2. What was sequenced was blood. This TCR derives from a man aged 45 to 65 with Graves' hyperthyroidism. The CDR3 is CASSLRSGRAPNEQFF. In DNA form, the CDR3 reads TGTGCCAGCAGTTTGAGGAGCGGGAGGGCCCCCAATGAGCAGTTCTTC.